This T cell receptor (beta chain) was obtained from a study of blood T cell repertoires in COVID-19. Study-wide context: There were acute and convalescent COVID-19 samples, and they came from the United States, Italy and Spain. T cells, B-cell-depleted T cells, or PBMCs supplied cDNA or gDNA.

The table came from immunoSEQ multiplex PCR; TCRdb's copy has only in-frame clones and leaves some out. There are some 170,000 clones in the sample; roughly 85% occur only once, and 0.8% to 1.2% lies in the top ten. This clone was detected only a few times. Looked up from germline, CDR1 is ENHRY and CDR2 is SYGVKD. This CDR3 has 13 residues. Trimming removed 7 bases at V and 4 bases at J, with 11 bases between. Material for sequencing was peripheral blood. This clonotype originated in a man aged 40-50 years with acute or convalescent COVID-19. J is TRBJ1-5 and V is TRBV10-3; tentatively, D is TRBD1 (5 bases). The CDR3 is CAIKGQLNQPQHF. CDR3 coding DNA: TGTGCCATCAAGGGGCAGCTAAATCAGCCCCAGCATTTT.